This entry concerns a single T cell receptor (beta chain). Its cognate antigen has yet to be identified. Within one base of it there is no much larger clone, and no base qualities were kept. Libraries were prepared through the immunoSEQ multiplex PCR assay. For the multiplex PCR, a mixture combining 60 forward primers for TCR Vbeta segments and 13 reverse primers for TCR Jbeta segments was used. The CDR3 region of rearranged TCR beta genes was amplified from genomic DNA with a multiplex PCR assay. On the Illumina HiSeq System, the amplified TCR beta libraries were sequenced as 87-base-pair reads. Per the original workflow: Across the 500 to 700 repertoires, a later analysis counted 80 million or so unique TCR beta chains, roughly 11 million of which were shared by at least two donors. Raw reads were error-corrected and collapsed into unique sequences with a nearest-neighbor algorithm that merged closely related sequences to remove PCR and sequencing errors. CDR3 sequences were aligned to IMGT reference sequences to assign V, D and J gene segments. For a sequence to be retained, at least a six-nucleotide match to both a V gene segment and a J gene segment was required. Rearrangements were called productive when the CDR3 lacked stop codons and stayed in frame with V and J; all others were non-productive. CDR3 was defined by IMGT convention, running from the second conserved V-encoded cysteine to the conserved J-encoded phenylalanine. The earlier analysis of more than 450 of the donors excluded sequences that lacked an unambiguous match to a single V gene segment. In an earlier analysis of around 590 of the donors, a V segment was called functional when productive rearrangements were above 56.7%, and segregating when the standard deviation between donors exceeded 5%. A statistical classification framework was developed to diagnose cytomegalovirus status using the catalog of TCR beta chain sequences. In a later analysis, TCR nucleotide sequences were compared against IMGT/GENE-DB human TR gene sequences so that V and J genes could be assigned. The TCRdist pipeline was used in a later analysis to assign CDR3 sequences and most-parsimonious VDJ recombination scenarios. A later analysis defined each TCR beta chain by its CDR3 amino acid sequence plus V-gene family, and excluded reads lacking a unique V-gene family. In a later analysis, fewer than 650 highly shared, low-generation-probability nucleotide sequences were removed to address suspected cross-contamination and a sequencing artifact. In a later analysis, a clonal expansion index was calculated for each public chain from normalized within-repertoire ranks of inferred template counts. Generation probabilities in a later analysis came from a VDJ recombination model fitted to out-of-frame rearrangements, and those results were checked against IGoR. In a later analysis, TCR-TCR, TCR-HLA and TCR-CMV co-occurrence was scored with hypergeometric tests, and a repertoire-size bias correction was applied to TCR pairs. False discovery rates were estimated in a later analysis by permuting HLA or CMV assignments 20 times. In a later analysis, co-occurring TCRs were grouped using DBSCAN, and TCRdist sequence similarity was added for clustering within HLA-allele-positive subsets. Repertoires with fewer than 30,000 or more than 120,000 public chains were left out of co-occurrence clustering, as were about five repertoires with anomalous nucleotide sharing. TCRdb limited this immuneACCESS table to in-frame rearrangements with V and J called. A share of clones is missing; checked studies link under half to unresolved V genes, and the rest is unexplained. V, J and clone size reflect that table, while D and trimming were determined from the DNA. The sample yields approximately 160,000 clones; roughly 80% were counted once. Jointly, the top ten make up 1.9% of the sample.

The V end gives up 4 bases and the J end 2 bases, leaving 5 bases in the junction not matched to a gene. From its cysteine to its phenylalanine, the CDR3 spans 16 amino acids. Here the CDR3 DNA is all that survives: 48 bases in frame from base 1. From a lookup of the germline V gene, CDR1 and CDR2 are MNHEY and SVGAGI. This specimen belongs to a study of cytomegalovirus exposure and HLA in healthy donors (dated by TCRdb to 2015 to 2018). For the wider study: According to an earlier analysis of 550 to 700 of the donors, about 180 million T cells yielded 117 million unique TCR beta sequences and approximately 300 Gb of sequence data. About 280 gigabases of sequencing data and around 80 million unique TCR sequences made up an early release that covered under 750 HLA-typed donors. Of the roughly 400 genotyped donors, less than 90% were placed in the genetic ancestry cluster associated with self-reported Caucasian donors. The study was designed to test whether signatures of past pathogen exposure could be identified by cataloging public T cell receptors. The study used immunosequencing to profile the T cell repertoires of approximately 690 subjects and linked those repertoires to cytomegalovirus serostatus. Besides the first cohort of about 730 subjects, a separate validation cohort made up of 90 to 150 different subjects was used. To predict cytomegalovirus infection status, the study brought together high-throughput TCR immunosequencing, statistical association of individual TCRs with disease status, and machine learning. To study patterns of TCR occurrence, a later analysis re-analyzed previously published TCR beta repertoires from 550 to 800 donors and added high-resolution HLA genotyping. The later analysis used no new phenotypic data to find candidate immune exposures, relying instead on TCR beta sequences and their occurrence across donors. To decide whether each TCR beta V gene segment behaved as functional or pseudogenic, an earlier analysis of approximately 590 of the donors relied on high-throughput TCR beta sequencing. Donor age, sex, ethnicity and CMV serostatus were collected together with the repertoire data. A later genetic analysis took genome-wide SNP genotypes for about three fifths of the 666 donors and used that subset as a discovery cohort. Every repertoire in the discovery cohort had been generated on one and the same sequencing platform. HLA typing included class I and class II loci at four-digit resolution. Typing coverage differed by locus: A, B, C, DRB1 and DQB1 were typed in roughly 629-630 donors, DQA1 in about 510, DPA1 in some 570, and DPB1 in around 490. Several DR-DQ haplotypes were handled as single units for association and clustering because linkage in the cohort was strong. Across approximately 400 genotyped donors of the cohort, an average of about 250,000 unique TCR beta nucleotide sequences per donor were sequenced, and roughly 17% of those sequences were non-productive.

The research as a whole found: Correlated functional status among segregating V segments might reflect linkage disequilibrium, but an unknown experimental factor could not be ruled out. In a later analysis, around 15,000 TCR beta sequences were associated with specific HLA alleles at a false discovery rate of 0.05. It was suggested by the authors that the approach could potentially be generalized to other disease states and immunological phenotypes. When HLA alleles, especially DR and DQ, strongly co-occurred, attributing TCR associations to individual alleles was difficult. Because counts were too low, seventeen rarely observed V segments, including chromosome 9 orphons, were left out of the earlier analysis of several hundred of the donors. A cluster of highly shared sequence variants was judged likely to be a technical artifact of the sequencing pipeline. According to a later analysis, most CMV-associated TCR beta chains appeared to be HLA-restricted, and the HLA associations seemed to be driven largely by CMV exposure. V-gene and J-gene trimming of TCR beta chains was associated with a missense DCLRE1C variant in a later genetic analysis, and the association was replicated in an independent cohort. In vitro tests confirmed that a few of the cytomegalovirus-associated TCR beta chains recognize cytomegalovirus antigens. Roughly uniform sequencing depth across donors was assumed in presence/absence analyses, although this assumption may not hold. The 87-base-pair reads could not distinguish some IMGT-functional V segments, including TRBV6-2 and TRBV6-3, so those segments were excluded. This cohort had only TCR beta chains sequenced, and the lack of alpha or paired-chain data limited which features could be detected. In a later analysis, HLA-associated TCR beta chains were found to be more clonally expanded and to have lower generation probabilities than equally common non-associated chains. A further reported finding was that TCR beta sequences accurately predicted the HLA-A and HLA-B alleles for most subjects in the first cohort. An earlier analysis of approximately 590 of the donors showed that most TCR beta V segments appeared in productive rearrangements either about 87% or about 30% of the time, which broadly matched IMGT annotations. Immune exposure information for the cohort was limited to CMV serostatus. A later genetic analysis reported fewer N-insertions in productive TCRs among donors in an Asian-associated ancestry cluster than the approximately 670-donor mean. Across donors, most TCR sequences were observed very rarely, whereas some public TCRs were present in many individuals. A later analysis found that TCR association rates varied across HLA loci, with DRB1 alleles showing the most associated TCRs and HLA-C alleles the fewest. According to a later analysis, parvovirus B19, influenza, CMV and Epstein-Barr virus appeared linked to several top co-occurrence clusters. The classifier was reported to diagnose cytomegalovirus status with high specificity and sensitivity in both the original and validation cohorts. Because HLA typing was unavailable for some donors at each locus, only the typed subset was used in association tests. A total of 150 to 200 TCR beta chains were listed by the study as associated with cytomegalovirus.

The cohort was made up of approximately 700 healthy bone marrow donors. At the time of sampling, every cohort member was nominally healthy, though immune exposures that went unrecorded were likely present. Of the roughly 630 cohort members, around 310 had a positive CMV serostatus and just over 350 had a negative one, while no CMV serostatus was recorded for the donor. Every donor gave a peripheral blood sample, and the peripheral blood mononuclear cells from that sample were used for TCR beta sequencing. The Qiagen DNeasy Blood Extraction Kit was used to extract genomic DNA from the blood cell samples.

The sequenced material came from PBMCs. This sequence originates from a human donor in good health. Rearrangement joined TRBV6-5 to TRBJ2-1, with TRBD2 matching 10 junction bases. Here is the DNA: TGTGCCAGCAGTTCTTTGAGCGGGGGGGCCTACAATGAGCAGTTCTTC. Translation gives CASSSLSGGAYNEQFF.